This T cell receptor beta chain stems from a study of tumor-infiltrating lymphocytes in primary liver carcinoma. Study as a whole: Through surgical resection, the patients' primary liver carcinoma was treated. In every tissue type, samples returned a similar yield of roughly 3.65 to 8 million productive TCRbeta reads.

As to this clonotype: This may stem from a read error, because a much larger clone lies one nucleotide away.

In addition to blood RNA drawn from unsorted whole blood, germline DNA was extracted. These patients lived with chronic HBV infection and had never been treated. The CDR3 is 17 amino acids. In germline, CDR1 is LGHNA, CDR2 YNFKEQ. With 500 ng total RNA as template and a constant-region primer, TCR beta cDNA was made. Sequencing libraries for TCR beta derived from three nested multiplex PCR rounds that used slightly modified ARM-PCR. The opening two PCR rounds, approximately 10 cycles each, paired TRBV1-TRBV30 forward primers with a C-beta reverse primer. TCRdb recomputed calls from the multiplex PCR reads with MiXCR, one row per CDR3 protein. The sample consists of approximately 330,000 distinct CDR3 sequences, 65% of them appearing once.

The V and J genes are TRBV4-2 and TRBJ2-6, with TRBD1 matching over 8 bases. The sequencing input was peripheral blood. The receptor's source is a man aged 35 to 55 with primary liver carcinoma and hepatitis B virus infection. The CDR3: CASNQAGQGSGANVLTF. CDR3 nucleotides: TGTGCCAGCAACCAAGCCGGACAGGGTTCTGGGGCCAACGTCCTGACTTTC.